This TCR beta chain was identified in a study of blood T cell repertoires in COVID-19. At the level of the study: From the United States, Italy and Spain came samples of acute and convalescent COVID-19. PBMCs, B-cell-depleted T cells, or T cells were the source of the cDNA or gDNA that made up the material.

Source study methods: The assay estimated nucleated cells by amplifying reference gene primers. Sequenced by immunoSEQ multiplex PCR; TCRdb stores in-frame clones only, minus some. That table gives V, J and clone size, and the DNA gave D and trimming. The table includes under 450,000 clones, roughly 88% detected once. Recruited during active infection, patients (from Seattle) were subsequently followed longitudinally. CDR1 and CDR2 (germline): KGHDR, SFDVKD. This CDR3 region has 14 residues. V gave up 4 bases and J gave up 6 bases, with 12 bases separating them. Material for sequencing was peripheral blood. The chain is built from TRBV24-1 and TRBJ2-1; possibly TRBD1 for D (6 bases). The clonotype was recovered from a woman in her 50s with COVID-19, enrolled during active disease. The DNA for the CDR3 is TGTGCCACCAGTGACCCCAAACAGGGCAATGAGCAGTTCTTC. Translated, it gives CATSDPKQGNEQFF.